This TCR beta chain was sequenced in a study of CD4+ T cells in melanoma. Clones were sequenced by immunoSEQ multiplex PCR, and TCRdb holds only the in-frame ones, with some missing. The sample comprises approximately 200 clones, 72% of which are singletons, and 27% rests with the top ten. General study points: CD8+ T cell, macrophage and B cell function reportedly correlated with neoantigen-specific CD4+ T cells. Reportedly, melanoma neoantigen-specific CD4+ T cells showed varied differentiation states.

The germline CDR1 and CDR2 sequences are SGHTA and FQGTGA. Inclusive of both ends, the CDR3 amounts to 10 amino acids. With regard to this clone: As yet, its antigen is unknown. The final CDR3 position lacks the conserved phenylalanine or tryptophan, pointing to a likely read error. It is unclear where the CDR3 begins or ends on the DNA, so no DNA is shown, and the CDR3 is as TCRdb lists it.

This TCR was recovered from a human donor with melanoma. V gene TRBV7-3 combines with J gene TRBJ1-4. CDR3 protein: CASRYSVVVG.